Shown below are 10 T cell receptor beta chains from a single sample sequenced in a study of blood T cell repertoires in COVID-19. The method was immunoSEQ multiplex PCR; TCRdb's version includes in-frame clones alone and lacks a portion of them. This sample has approximately 80,000 clones, with about nine tenths found just once. The sequenced sample consisted of peripheral blood. The source of these receptors is a woman aged 45-65 years in a cohort sampled during active COVID-19.

This clone was seen just once. The chain couples TRBV13 to TRBJ2-1, with D perhaps TRBD2 (5 bases). The length of the CDR3 is 15 residues. The germline CDR1 and CDR2 sequences are PRHDT and FYEKMQ (reference sequence). Trimming took 5 bases from V and 4 from J, leaving 15 bases between them. CDR3 DNA sequence: TGTGCCAGCAGCCGCCTTGTTCCGGGGTACAATGAGCAGTTCTTC. Encoded protein: CASSRLVPGYNEQFF.

This clone showed up just once. The J gene is TRBJ2-7, the V gene TRBV29-1, with 11 positions matching TRBD2. Germline CDR1 is SQVTM and CDR2 is ANQGSEA. The J segment lost 4 bases and the V segment lost 1 base, leaving 6 bases of the junction unmatched. The CDR3 loop spans 15 amino acids. In DNA, the CDR3 is TGCAGCGTTGAAGCCTCTAGCGGGGGGCGATACGAGCAGTACTTC. It is translated as CSVEASSGGRYEQYF.

This clone was seen just once. J is TRBJ1-1 and V is TRBV5-4; TRBD1 might be the D (6 bases). The V gene's germline CDR1 is SGHNT and CDR2 YYREEE (reference sequence). The CDR3 sequence is 15 residues long. Trimming left V 2 bases short and J 5 bases short, with 16 bases between. CDR3 in DNA: TGTGCCAGCAGCTTATACCGGGGGGCACGAACTGAAGCTTTCTTT. Its translation is CASSLYRGARTEAFF.

The V and J genes are TRBV3-1 (or the pseudogene TRBV3-2) and TRBJ2-7; TRBD2 aligns across 7 bases. V trimming: 0 bases; J trimming: 5 bases; junction bases outside the gene matches: 1. CDR1 is LGHDT and CDR2 is YNNKEL in the germline V gene (reference sequence). The CDR3 contains 13 residues. For the CDR3, the DNA is TGTGCCAGCAGCCAAGAGGGAGGGAACGAGCAGTACTTC. As protein: CASSQEGGNEQYF.

The J gene is TRBJ2-7, the V gene TRBV19; tentative D call: TRBD2 (5 bases). V dropped 5 bases and J dropped 2 bases, with 10 bases sitting between them. This CDR3 region has 13 residues. Germline CDR1 reads LNHDA; CDR2 reads SQIVND (reference sequence). CDR3 residues: CASSGRGAYEQYF. The DNA of the CDR3 is TGTGCCAGTAGTGGCCGGGGTGCCTACGAGCAGTACTTC.

The chain is built from TRBV5-1 and TRBJ2-2, with 8 nucleotides matching TRBD1. With V trimmed by 6 bases and J by 6 bases, 10 bases remained unmatched. In germline, CDR1 is SGHRS, CDR2 YFSETQ. The CDR3 length is 15 residues. The CDR3 loop is CASIYETGVAGELFF. The CDR3 nucleotides read TGCGCCAGCATATATGAGACAGGGGTGGCCGGGGAGCTGTTTTTT.

The chain is built from TRBV7-2 and TRBJ2-1, with a weak D call TRBD2 (5 bases). Germline V CDR1 and CDR2: SGHTA, FQGNSA. The germline V and J ends were trimmed by 5 bases and 0 bases, with 14 bases remaining between them. The CDR3 extends over 16 amino acids. DNA for the CDR3: TGTGCCAGCAGCCGTGCGGGCAGCCACTCCTACAATGAGCAGTTCTTC. Its protein is CASSRAGSHSYNEQFF.

The sample holds one count of this clone. The chain has TRBV6-2 or TRBV6-3 and TRBJ2-7; 13 nucleotides line up with TRBD2. Germline-derived CDR1 and CDR2 are MNHEY and SVGEGT. The CDR3 has 17 amino acids. Trimming cost V 2 bases and J 3 bases; bases outside gene matches: 7. CDR3 coding DNA: TGTGCCAGCAGTTACGGCGGGGGACTAGCGGGGCTCTACGAGCAGTACTTC. Its protein product is CASSYGGGLAGLYEQYF.

This clone was detected only once. The chain employs TRBV6-4 and TRBJ2-3, with 7 bases identical to TRBD1. The trim removed 5 bases at V and 3 bases at J, leaving 5 bases unmatched. Looked up from germline, CDR1 is MRHNA and CDR2 is SNTAGT. The CDR3 runs 14 residues. CDR3 bases: TGTGCCAGCAGTAAGGACAGGATAACAGATACGCAGTATTTT. The encoded protein is CASSKDRITDTQYF.

The chain has TRBV18 and TRBJ2-7; 8 bases fit TRBD2. The germline V gene encodes CDR1 KGHSH and CDR2 LQKENI. CDR3 length: 18 residues. V lost 2 bases to trimming and J lost 1 base; unmatched junction nucleotides: 13. CDR3 nucleotide sequence: TGTGCCAGCTCACCAAGGTGGATGGAAGCGGGAGCATCCTACGAGCAGTACTTC. It is translated as CASSPRWMEAGASYEQYF.